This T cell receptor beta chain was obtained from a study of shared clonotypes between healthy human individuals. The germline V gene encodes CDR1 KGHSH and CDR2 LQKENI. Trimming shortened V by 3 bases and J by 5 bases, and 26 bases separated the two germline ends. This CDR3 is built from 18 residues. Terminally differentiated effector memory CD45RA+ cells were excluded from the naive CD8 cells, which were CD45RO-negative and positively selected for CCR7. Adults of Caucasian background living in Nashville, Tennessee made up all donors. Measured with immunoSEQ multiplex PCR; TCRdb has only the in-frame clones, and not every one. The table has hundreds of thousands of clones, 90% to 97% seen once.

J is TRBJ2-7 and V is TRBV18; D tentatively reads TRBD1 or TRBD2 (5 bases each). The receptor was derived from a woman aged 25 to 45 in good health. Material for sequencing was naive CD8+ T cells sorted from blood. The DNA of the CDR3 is TGTGCCAGCTCACCCTATGATTTCCAGGGAGAAGTAGAGAACGAGCAGTACTTC. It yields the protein CASSPYDFQGEVENEQYF. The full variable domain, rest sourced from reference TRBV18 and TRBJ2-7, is NAGVMQNPRHLVRRRGQEARLRCSPMKGHSHVYWYRQLPEEGLKFMVYLQKENIIDESGMPKERFSAEFPKEGPSILRIQQVVRGDSAAYFCASSPYDFQGEVENEQYFGPGTRLTVT.